Each of the 18 T cell receptor beta chains below was sequenced from the same sample in a study of blood T cell repertoires in COVID-19. Generated by immunoSEQ multiplex PCR, the TCRdb table keeps only in-frame clones and is missing some. Among about 93,000 clones listed, 86% were seen once. Sequencing used peripheral blood. The origin of the receptors is a woman of 80 years or more with acute or convalescent COVID-19.

The genes are TRBV2 and TRBJ2-2; 7 nucleotides match TRBD1. V was pared by 6 bases and J by 0 bases, with 1 base of the junction left unmatched. CDR3 length equals 14 residues. Germline lookup yields CDR1 SNHLY and CDR2 FYNNEI. CDR3 coding DNA: TGTGCCAGCAGGGACAGGACGAACACCGGGGAGCTGTTTTTT. Translating it yields CASRDRTNTGELFF. The variable domain in full, completed from reference TRBV2 and TRBJ2-2, reads EPEVTQTPSHQVTQMGQEVILRCVPISNHLYFYWYRQILGQKVEFLVSFYNNEISEKSEIFDDQFSVERPDGSNFTLKIRSTKLEDSAMYFCASRDRTNTGELFFGEGSRLTVL.

The V and J genes are TRBV2 and TRBJ2-1; 12 bases align to TRBD2. Trimming cost V 9 bases and J 6 bases; bases outside gene matches: 12. The CDR3 is made up of 16 amino acids. Germline CDR1 is SNHLY and CDR2 is FYNNEI. The CDR3 loop is CASSHEGTSGLNEQFF. The DNA for the CDR3 is TGTGCCAGTTCCCATGAGGGGACTAGCGGGCTCAATGAGCAGTTCTTC.

This chain joins TRBV11-3 and TRBJ1-1, with D possibly matching TRBD1 (6 bases). The V end was cut by 5 bases, the J end by 5 bases, with 18 bases between. CDR3 length: 15 residues. Germline V gene sequence: CDR1 SGHNT, CDR2 YENEEA. CDR3 protein: CASSRGRGRGTEAFF. The CDR3 nucleotides are TGTGCCAGCAGCCGCGGGAGGGGGAGAGGGACTGAAGCTTTCTTT.

The rearrangement joins TRBV3-1 (or the pseudogene TRBV3-2) to TRBJ2-1; 8 bases agree with TRBD2. V trimming: 4 bases; J trimming: 5 bases; junction bases outside the gene matches: 4. CDR1 is LGHDT, CDR2 YNNKEL, per germline (reference sequence). This CDR3 has 14 amino acids. CDR3 in amino acids: CASSRLALNNEQFF. CDR3 DNA: TGTGCCAGCAGCCGACTAGCGCTGAACAATGAGCAGTTCTTC.

The chain has TRBV5-6 and TRBJ2-1; 8 nucleotides line up with TRBD2. The CDR3 extends over 15 amino acids. Germline V lookup: CDR1 SGHDT, CDR2 YYEEEE. V dropped 1 base and J dropped 8; count of bases not matched to a gene: 8. CDR3: CASSLITGGPHEQFF. CDR3 sequence (DNA): TGTGCCAGCAGCTTGATAACGGGGGGGCCCCATGAGCAGTTCTTC.

The chain employs TRBV3-1 (or the pseudogene TRBV3-2) and TRBJ2-1; the D gene is possibly TRBD2 (6 bases). The CDR3 has 13 residues. Looked up from germline, CDR1 is LGHDT and CDR2 is YNNKEL (reference sequence). Deletions cut 5 bases from V and 10 bases from J, with 15 bases between. The CDR3 protein is CASSGTQGNEQFF. The DNA of the CDR3 is TGTGCCAGCAGCGGGACTCAGGGAAACGAGCAGTTCTTC.

The chain recombines TRBV12-5 with TRBJ2-7; 7 nucleotides line up with TRBD2. CDR3 length equals 14 residues. With 4 bases clipped from V and 7 bases from J, the junction kept 10 bases outside the gene matches. Per germline, CDR1 LGHNT and CDR2 FRNRAP. The CDR3 sequence is CASGSSGGMREQYF. DNA for the CDR3: TGTGCTAGTGGTTCATCGGGGGGTATGAGGGAGCAGTACTTC.

V and J are TRBV10-3 and TRBJ1-1, with D unclear. CDR3 length: 13 amino acids. Trimming removed 10 bases from V and 3 bases from J, with 15 bases in between. Germline loops: CDR1 ENHRY, CDR2 SYGVKD. The CDR3: CATEGDRDTEAFF. The DNA for the CDR3 is TGTGCCACTGAGGGAGATCGGGACACTGAAGCTTTCTTT.

The chain links TRBV14 to TRBJ2-7, with TRBD1 matching over 7 bases. There are 14 residues in the CDR3. Germline CDR1 SGHDN, CDR2 FVKESK. The J segment lost 9 bases and the V segment lost 4 bases, leaving 12 bases of the junction unmatched. CDR3 sequence (DNA): TGTGCCAGCAGCCCCGGGACAGCCACCTTTGGGCAGTACTTC. Amino acids: CASSPGTATFGQYF.

The V and J genes are TRBV14 and TRBJ1-6; D might be TRBD1 (5 bases). Trimming removed 4 bases at V and 10 bases at J, with 8 bases between. CDR3 length: 12 amino acids. Germline CDR1 SGHDN, CDR2 FVKESK. The CDR3 loop reads CASSPGLSPLHF. CDR3 nucleotide sequence: TGTGCCAGCAGCCCAGGGTTATCACCCCTCCACTTT.

The gene calls are TRBV5-1 and TRBJ2-7; TRBD1 matches at 8 bases. CDR3 length equals 17 residues. Germline values: CDR1 SGHRS, CDR2 YFSETQ. The J segment lost 2 bases and the V segment lost 0 bases, leaving 10 bases of the junction unmatched. CDR3 sequence (DNA): TGCGCCAGCAGCTTGGTGGGGCTAGGACAGGGTCCCTACGAGCAGTACTTC. Encoded protein: CASSLVGLGQGPYEQYF.

This chain connects TRBV11-3 to TRBJ2-3; D unclear. Trimming removed 1 base at V and 2 bases at J, with 4 bases between. Germline V gene lookup returns CDR1 SGHNT and CDR2 YENEEA. The CDR3 is made up of 13 amino acids. In nucleotides, the CDR3 is TGTGCCAGCAGCTTAGTATTCACAGATACGCAGTATTTT. It yields the protein CASSLVFTDTQYF.

There are a few counts of this clone. The V call is TRBV29-1, the J call TRBJ2-7, with D possibly being TRBD1 (5 bases). V gave up 4 bases and J gave up 1 base, with 8 bases separating them. The CDR3 covers 12 residues. Germline lookup yields CDR1 SQVTM and CDR2 ANQGSEA. CDR3 sequence (DNA): TGCAGCGTTGGCAGGGATTCCTACGAGCAGTACTTC. Its translation is CSVGRDSYEQYF.

This clone was detected only once. The chain joins TRBV5-1 to TRBJ2-5; 8 bases map to TRBD1. The V and J ends lost 4 bases and 4 bases, in that order; junction bases with no gene match: 9. Germline values: CDR1 SGHRS, CDR2 YFSETQ. The CDR3 consists of 15 residues. The CDR3 spells CASSRVQGAGETQYF. The CDR3 DNA is TGCGCCAGCAGCCGTGTCCAGGGGGCTGGAGAGACCCAGTACTTC.

CDR3 nucleotide sequence: TGTGCCAGCAGTTTAGAGGGGCGGAATACGCAGTATTTT. Translation gives CASSLEGRNTQYF. V gene TRBV12-3 or TRBV12-4 combines with J gene TRBJ2-3; D may be TRBD1 (5 bases). The ends were cut back, 1 base at V and 7 bases at J, with 9 bases in the middle. The CDR3 covers 13 residues.

This clone has a single count. J is TRBJ1-3 and V is TRBV5-1; 7 nucleotides line up with TRBD1. The J segment lost 0 bases and the V segment lost 4 bases, leaving 7 bases of the junction unmatched. CDR3 length: 16 residues. Germline-derived CDR1 and CDR2 are SGHRS and YFSETQ. Here the CDR3 DNA reads TGCGCCAGCAGCCCAGGGGGAGCGAGCTCTGGAAACACCATATATTTT. This gives the protein CASSPGGASSGNTIYF.

J is TRBJ1-4 and V is TRBV2; maybe TRBD1 (6 bases). CDR3 length equals 14 residues. Germline V gene lookup returns CDR1 SNHLY and CDR2 FYNNEI. Trimming shortened V by 6 bases and J by 4 bases, and 12 bases separated the two germline ends. The CDR3 DNA follows: TGTGCCAGCAGGGTAACAGGGTTTAATGAAAAACTGTTTTTT. Translated, it gives CASRVTGFNEKLFF.

This chain connects TRBV2 to TRBJ1-2; TRBD1 might be the D (6 bases). V was pared by 5 bases and J by 2 bases, with 18 bases between. This CDR3 comprises 16 residues. Germline lookup yields CDR1 SNHLY and CDR2 FYNNEI. The CDR3 loop reads CASSWTRGASNYGYTF. The CDR3 bases are TGTGCCAGCAGTTGGACTCGGGGGGCGAGCAACTATGGCTACACCTTC. The full variable domain, rest sourced from reference TRBV2 and TRBJ1-2, is EPEVTQTPSHQVTQMGQEVILRCVPISNHLYFYWYRQILGQKVEFLVSFYNNEISEKSEIFDDQFSVERPDGSNFTLKIRSTKLEDSAMYFCASSWTRGASNYGYTFGSGTRLTVV.